This T cell receptor beta chain is from a study of shared clonotypes between healthy human individuals. The method was immunoSEQ multiplex PCR; TCRdb's version includes in-frame clones alone and lacks a portion of them. The table shows over 850,000 clones, with about 80% occurring only once. Sequenced sample: memory CD4+ T cells from PBMCs. Subset described: CD45RA-negative fraction. The sequence was obtained from a young man in good health. Some clones in this sample may be carry-over from other donors' samples.

CDR3 DNA: TGTGCCAGCTCACCACTCGGACTAGCTGGGGCCAATGAGCAGTTCTTC. Its protein is CASSPLGLAGANEQFF. The rearrangement links TRBV18 to TRBJ2-1; 8 bases line up with TRBD2. Germline V gene sequence: CDR1 KGHSH, CDR2 LQKENI. This CDR3 is 16 amino acids long. The V gene end was trimmed by 1 base and the J gene end by 6 bases; junction bases not matched to a gene: 8.